This T cell receptor beta chain is from a study of blood T cells in healthy people across ages. A second PCR of 7 to 11 cycles used a sample-barcoded 5' primer and a J-beta primer mix. TCRdb re-called the 5' RACE reads through MiXCR, storing one row per CDR3 protein. The table includes 750,000 to 950,000 distinct CDR3 sequences, about 27% detected once. The length of the CDR3 is 15 residues. V shed 1 base and J shed 3 bases, with 13 bases lying between them. Germline CDR1 MGHRA, CDR2 YSYEKL. This sample also appeared in a second study, on T cells of mothers and their children. According to that study: Every microgram of extracted RNA entered cDNA synthesis, around 1.4 ug per 15 ul.

The sequence was obtained from a woman aged 40-49 years in good health. The sample taken for sequencing was blood. The chain recombines TRBV4-1 with TRBJ2-7, with D possibly being TRBD1 (7 bases). For the CDR3, the DNA is TGCGCCAGCAGCCAAGTAGGCAGGGGGGTCTACGAGCAGTACTTC. The encoded protein is CASSQVGRGVYEQYF.